The 27 T cell receptor beta chains below all came from one sample that was sequenced in a study of T cells after somatic rescue of genetic block. The table came from immunoSEQ multiplex PCR; TCRdb's copy has only in-frame clones and leaves some out. The repertoire includes about 110,000 clones, 90% to 95% of them detected once, and over 1.1% sits in the top ten. Sequencing was performed on peripheral blood mononuclear cells (PBMCs). Source of these receptors: a woman in her late teens or twenties.

V is TRBV5-1 and J is TRBJ2-3; D remains unclear. CDR1 is SGHRS, CDR2 YFSETQ, per germline. This CDR3 spans 14 amino acids. Deletions cut 3 bases from V and 3 bases from J, with 11 bases between. CDR3 loop: CASSSWARTDTQYF. For the CDR3, the DNA is TGCGCCAGCAGCTCATGGGCCAGGACAGATACGCAGTATTTT.

This clone was counted a single time. The J gene is TRBJ1-2, the V gene TRBV6-5; D is perhaps TRBD1 (6 bases). Germline-derived CDR1 and CDR2 are MNHEY and SVGAGI. The CDR3 is made up of 12 amino acids. V lost 7 bases and J 8 bases, leaving 14 bases between the germline ends. The CDR3: CASTPVGGGYTF. The CDR3 DNA reads as TGTGCCAGCACCCCCGTTGGGGGCGGCTACACCTTC.

The V and J genes are TRBV4-3 and TRBJ2-1; 10 bases map to TRBD2. With 2 bases clipped from V and 8 bases from J, the junction kept 6 bases outside the gene matches. The CDR3 is made up of 15 amino acids. Per the germline V gene, CDR1 is LGHNA and CDR2 is YSLEER. The CDR3 region has the DNA TGCGCCAGCAGCCAACTAGCGGGGGCTCGGGATGAGCAGTTCTTC. Translating it yields CASSQLAGARDEQFF.

The chain uses TRBV28 and TRBJ2-2; D is possibly TRBD1 or TRBD2 (5 bases each). The germline V and J ends were trimmed by 2 bases and 3 bases, with 10 bases remaining between them. This CDR3 spans 15 amino acids. Germline values: CDR1 MDHEN, CDR2 SYDVKM. CDR3 in amino acids: CASSLAGRDTGELFF. CDR3 DNA: TGTGCCAGCAGTTTAGCAGGGCGGGACACCGGGGAGCTGTTTTTT.

The gene calls are TRBV6-1 and TRBJ1-4; D is undetermined. Germline V CDR1 and CDR2: MNHNS, SASEGT. The CDR3 totals 14 residues. With 2 bases removed from V and 11 bases from J, the gap between germline ends came to 15 bases. This CDR3 is CASSEREEMRKLFF. The CDR3 DNA sequence: TGTGCCAGCAGTGAAAGGGAGGAAATGAGGAAACTGTTTTTT.

The chain carries TRBV6-5 and TRBJ1-1; 7 bases match TRBD1. The CDR3 spans 14 residues. The germline V gene encodes CDR1 MNHEY and CDR2 SVGAGI. The V and J ends lost 6 bases and 4 bases, in that order; junction bases with no gene match: 8. Here the CDR3 DNA reads TGTGCCAGCAGACCGGACAGGTTGGGCACTGAAGCTTTCTTT. Its protein product is CASRPDRLGTEAFF.

The rearrangement links TRBV7-9 to TRBJ2-2; no definite D call. V lost 5 bases and J 8 bases, leaving 3 bases between the germline ends. The CDR3 has 10 residues. Germline V gene lookup returns CDR1 SEHNR and CDR2 FQNEAQ (reference sequence). The CDR3, as DNA: TGTGCCAGCAGCGGAGGGGAGCTGTTTTTT. It encodes CASSGGELFF.

The genes are TRBV7-9 and TRBJ1-1; D remains unclear. This CDR3 comprises 12 residues. V was pared by 3 bases and J by 8 bases, with 10 bases between. In germline, CDR1 is SEHNR, CDR2 FQNEAQ (reference sequence). The CDR3 DNA reads as TGTGCCAGCAGCTTCCTAAGTGGGGAAGCTTTCTTT. Residues: CASSFLSGEAFF. The whole variable domain, remainder taken from reference TRBV7-9 and TRBJ1-1, is DTGVSQNPRHKITKRGQNVTFRCDPISEHNRLYWYRQTLGQGPEFLTYFQNEAQLEKSRLLSDRFSAERPKGSFSTLEIQRTEQGDSAMYLCASSFLSGEAFFGQGTRLTVV.

The chain joins TRBV18 to TRBJ2-3; D gene unclear. The V gene's germline CDR1 is KGHSH and CDR2 LQKENI. The CDR3 loop spans 12 amino acids. V shed 6 bases and J shed 0 bases, with 4 bases lying between them. CDR3 sequence reads: CASSDSTDTQYF. In nucleotides, the CDR3 is TGTGCCAGCTCTGATAGCACAGATACGCAGTATTTT.

This clone has a single count. The chain employs TRBV5-4 and TRBJ2-7; either TRBD1 or TRBD2 may supply D (5 bases each). The CDR3 has 13 amino acids. The germline gives CDR1 SGHNT, CDR2 YYREEE (reference sequence). V lost 4 bases and J lost 8, with 16 bases in between. The CDR3 here is CASSTPGPGQQYF. The CDR3, as DNA: TGTGCCAGCAGCACCCCGGGACCAGGGCAGCAGTACTTC.

This clone was recorded only once. The V gene is TRBV7-2, the J gene TRBJ2-7; 7 positions agree with TRBD1. CDR3 size: 13 residues. Germline-derived CDR1 and CDR2 are SGHTA and FQGNSA. The J segment lost 3 bases and the V segment lost 3 bases, leaving 2 bases of the junction unmatched. The CDR3 loop reads CASSFTGVYEQYF. The CDR3 region has the DNA TGTGCCAGCAGCTTTACAGGGGTCTACGAGCAGTACTTC.

The rearrangement uses TRBV28 and TRBJ2-7, with 10 positions matching TRBD1. Germline V gene lookup returns CDR1 MDHEN and CDR2 SYDVKM. This CDR3 is built from 16 residues. The V and J ends lost 5 bases and 9 bases, in that order; junction bases with no gene match: 16. The chain's CDR3 is CASSPVGQGKLSGQYF. The CDR3 nucleotides read TGTGCCAGCAGTCCCGTGGGACAGGGGAAATTGTCGGGGCAGTACTTC.

The gene calls are TRBV11-1 and TRBJ2-2; D might be TRBD2 (6 bases). Trimming shortened V by 2 bases and J by 3 bases, and 7 bases separated the two germline ends. The germline CDR1 and CDR2 sequences are SGHAT and FQDESV (reference sequence). The CDR3 sequence is 14 residues long. The CDR3 loop reads CASSLTGDTGELFF. The DNA of the CDR3 is TGTGCCAGCAGCTTAACGGGGGACACCGGGGAGCTGTTTTTT.

This rearrangement joins TRBV19 to TRBJ2-2; D is perhaps TRBD1 or TRBD2 (5 bases each). V was cut by 3 bases and J by 5 bases, with 13 bases left in between. The V gene's germline CDR1 is LNHDA and CDR2 SQIVND (reference sequence). The CDR3 sequence is 15 residues long. CDR3 in amino acids: CASSITGPVTGELFF. CDR3 nucleotide sequence: TGTGCCAGTAGTATTACGGGACCGGTTACCGGGGAGCTGTTTTTT.

The V call is TRBV2, the J call TRBJ1-1; D is uncertain. CDR3 size: 13 residues. Per germline, CDR1 SNHLY and CDR2 FYNNEI. Trimming removed 3 bases at V and 5 bases at J, with 10 bases between. The CDR3 DNA reads TGTGCCAGCAGTGAGTGGGGAAGGACTGAAGCTTTCTTT. This encodes CASSEWGRTEAFF. The variable domain in full, with the rest retrieved from reference TRBV2 and TRBJ1-1, is EPEVTQTPSHQVTQMGQEVILRCVPISNHLYFYWYRQILGQKVEFLVSFYNNEISEKSEIFDDQFSVERPDGSNFTLKIRSTKLEDSAMYFCASSEWGRTEAFFGQGTRLTVV.

V is TRBV19 and J is TRBJ1-2; D uncertain. Per the germline V gene, CDR1 is LNHDA and CDR2 is SQIVND (reference sequence). The V gene lost 5 bases and the J gene lost 5 bases, with 9 bases spanning the gap. The CDR3 has 12 amino acids. The CDR3 sequence: CASSSGRYGYTF. DNA for the CDR3: TGTGCCAGTAGTTCTGGGAGGTATGGCTACACCTTC.

V gene TRBV27 combines with J gene TRBJ2-3; a weak D match, TRBD1 (6 bases). Trimming removed 5 bases from V and 1 base from J, with 7 bases in between. Germline V gene lookup returns CDR1 MNHEY and CDR2 SMNVEV (reference sequence). The CDR3 extends over 13 amino acids. The CDR3 nucleotides are TGTGCCAGCAGTCGACAGGGCACAGATACGCAGTATTTT. It encodes CASSRQGTDTQYF.

This clone was found a few times. This chain links TRBV18 with TRBJ1-6, with D possibly TRBD1 on 6 matching bases. V shed 3 bases and J shed 0 bases, with 15 bases lying between them. The CDR3 spans 18 residues. Germline CDR1 KGHSH, CDR2 LQKENI. CDR3 residues: CASSPQDSSSSYNSPLHF. The CDR3 DNA reads TGTGCCAGCTCACCCCAGGACAGCTCGAGCTCCTATAATTCACCCCTCCACTTT.

This rearrangement joins TRBV5-1 to TRBJ2-3; D not certain. V lost 3 bases to trimming and J lost 1 base, with 12 bases between them. CDR3 size: 15 residues. CDR1 is SGHRS, CDR2 YFSETQ, per germline. For the CDR3, the DNA is TGCGCCAGCAGCTCCTGGACGGCGGGCACAGATACGCAGTATTTT. Its protein product is CASSSWTAGTDTQYF.

The rearrangement joins TRBV11-2 to TRBJ2-5, with 7 positions matching TRBD2. Germline values: CDR1 SGHAT, CDR2 FQNNGV. With V trimmed by 5 bases and J by 0 bases, 9 bases remained unmatched. CDR3 size: 16 residues. DNA for the CDR3: TGTGCCAGCAGCCAGGGACTATTGACGTACCAAGAGACCCAGTACTTC. Amino acids: CASSQGLLTYQETQYF.

On this clone itself: The same CDR3 also results from other DNA sequences found in this sample. The V and J genes are TRBV2 and TRBJ2-7; D is unresolved. Germline V CDR1 and CDR2: SNHLY, FYNNEI. The CDR3 spans 10 residues. Between the trimmed V and J ends, which lost 4 bases and 4 bases, there was a span of 2 bases. The CDR3 protein is CASSGYEQYF. CDR3 nucleotides: TGTGCCAGCAGTGGATACGAGCAGTACTTC.

J is TRBJ2-2 and V is TRBV27; TRBD1 agrees at 8 bases. V trimming: 3 bases; J trimming: 3 bases; junction bases outside the gene matches: 9. CDR3 length equals 17 residues. The germline V gene encodes CDR1 MNHEY and CDR2 SMNVEV (reference sequence). The CDR3 coding sequence is TGTGCCAGCAGTTTCGTGCAGGGGGCCGTAGACACCGGGGAGCTGTTTTTT. It specifies CASSFVQGAVDTGELFF.

The chain combines TRBV7-2 with TRBJ2-5; D remains unclear. V lost 5 bases, J lost 5 bases, and 12 bases lay in between. The CDR3 totals 13 residues. Germline V lookup: CDR1 SGHTA, CDR2 FQGNSA. The CDR3: CASSPSLGETQYF. The CDR3 DNA reads as TGTGCCAGCAGCCCGAGTTTGGGGGAGACCCAGTACTTC.

The chain couples TRBV4-1 to TRBJ2-5; perhaps TRBD2 as D (5 bases). V was shortened by 1 base and J by 2 bases, with 14 bases between the two germline ends. The CDR3 covers 16 residues. CDR1 is MGHRA, CDR2 YSYEKL, per germline. In nucleotides, the CDR3 is TGCGCCAGCAGCCAAGTCGGGGAAATGCCGCAAGAGACCCAGTACTTC. Its translation is CASSQVGEMPQETQYF.

V usage is TRBV7-2 and J usage is TRBJ2-7; D not certain. Trimming cost V 5 bases and J 0 bases, with 5 bases left between them. Per germline, CDR1 SGHTA and CDR2 FQGNSA. The CDR3 length is 12 residues. The CDR3 reads CASSLSSYEQYF. CDR3 in DNA: TGTGCCAGCAGCCTTTCCTCCTACGAGCAGTACTTC.

This chain links TRBV5-4 with TRBJ2-1; TRBD1 agrees at 9 bases. Germline V gene data show CDR1 as SGHNT and CDR2 as YYREEE (reference sequence). V lost 4 bases to trimming and J lost 1 base; unmatched junction nucleotides: 3. This CDR3 is built from 15 residues. This chain's CDR3 is CASSATGGSYNEQFF. The CDR3 DNA follows: TGTGCCAGCAGCGCGACAGGGGGATCCTACAATGAGCAGTTCTTC.

This chain joins TRBV6-4 and TRBJ2-3; D uncertain. Trimming took 2 bases from V and 3 from J, leaving 6 bases between them. CDR3 length: 13 residues. The germline gives CDR1 MRHNA, CDR2 SNTAGT. The CDR3 coding sequence is TGTGCCAGCAGTGACAGGGTTACAGATACGCAGTATTTT. Translating it yields CASSDRVTDTQYF.